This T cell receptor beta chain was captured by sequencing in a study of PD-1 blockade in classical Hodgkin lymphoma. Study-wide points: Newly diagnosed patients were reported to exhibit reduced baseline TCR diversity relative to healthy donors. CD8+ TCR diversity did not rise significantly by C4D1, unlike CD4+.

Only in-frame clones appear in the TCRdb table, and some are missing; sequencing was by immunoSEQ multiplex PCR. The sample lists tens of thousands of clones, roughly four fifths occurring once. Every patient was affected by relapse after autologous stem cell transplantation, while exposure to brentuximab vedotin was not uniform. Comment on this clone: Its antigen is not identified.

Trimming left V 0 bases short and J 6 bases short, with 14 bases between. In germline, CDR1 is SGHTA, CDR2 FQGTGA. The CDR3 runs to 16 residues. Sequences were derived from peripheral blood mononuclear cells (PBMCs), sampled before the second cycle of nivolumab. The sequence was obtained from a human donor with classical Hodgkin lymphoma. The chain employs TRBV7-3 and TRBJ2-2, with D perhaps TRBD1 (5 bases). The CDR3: CASSLTDKGSAGELFF. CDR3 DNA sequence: TGTGCCAGCAGCTTAACGGACAAGGGTTCCGCCGGGGAGCTGTTTTTT.